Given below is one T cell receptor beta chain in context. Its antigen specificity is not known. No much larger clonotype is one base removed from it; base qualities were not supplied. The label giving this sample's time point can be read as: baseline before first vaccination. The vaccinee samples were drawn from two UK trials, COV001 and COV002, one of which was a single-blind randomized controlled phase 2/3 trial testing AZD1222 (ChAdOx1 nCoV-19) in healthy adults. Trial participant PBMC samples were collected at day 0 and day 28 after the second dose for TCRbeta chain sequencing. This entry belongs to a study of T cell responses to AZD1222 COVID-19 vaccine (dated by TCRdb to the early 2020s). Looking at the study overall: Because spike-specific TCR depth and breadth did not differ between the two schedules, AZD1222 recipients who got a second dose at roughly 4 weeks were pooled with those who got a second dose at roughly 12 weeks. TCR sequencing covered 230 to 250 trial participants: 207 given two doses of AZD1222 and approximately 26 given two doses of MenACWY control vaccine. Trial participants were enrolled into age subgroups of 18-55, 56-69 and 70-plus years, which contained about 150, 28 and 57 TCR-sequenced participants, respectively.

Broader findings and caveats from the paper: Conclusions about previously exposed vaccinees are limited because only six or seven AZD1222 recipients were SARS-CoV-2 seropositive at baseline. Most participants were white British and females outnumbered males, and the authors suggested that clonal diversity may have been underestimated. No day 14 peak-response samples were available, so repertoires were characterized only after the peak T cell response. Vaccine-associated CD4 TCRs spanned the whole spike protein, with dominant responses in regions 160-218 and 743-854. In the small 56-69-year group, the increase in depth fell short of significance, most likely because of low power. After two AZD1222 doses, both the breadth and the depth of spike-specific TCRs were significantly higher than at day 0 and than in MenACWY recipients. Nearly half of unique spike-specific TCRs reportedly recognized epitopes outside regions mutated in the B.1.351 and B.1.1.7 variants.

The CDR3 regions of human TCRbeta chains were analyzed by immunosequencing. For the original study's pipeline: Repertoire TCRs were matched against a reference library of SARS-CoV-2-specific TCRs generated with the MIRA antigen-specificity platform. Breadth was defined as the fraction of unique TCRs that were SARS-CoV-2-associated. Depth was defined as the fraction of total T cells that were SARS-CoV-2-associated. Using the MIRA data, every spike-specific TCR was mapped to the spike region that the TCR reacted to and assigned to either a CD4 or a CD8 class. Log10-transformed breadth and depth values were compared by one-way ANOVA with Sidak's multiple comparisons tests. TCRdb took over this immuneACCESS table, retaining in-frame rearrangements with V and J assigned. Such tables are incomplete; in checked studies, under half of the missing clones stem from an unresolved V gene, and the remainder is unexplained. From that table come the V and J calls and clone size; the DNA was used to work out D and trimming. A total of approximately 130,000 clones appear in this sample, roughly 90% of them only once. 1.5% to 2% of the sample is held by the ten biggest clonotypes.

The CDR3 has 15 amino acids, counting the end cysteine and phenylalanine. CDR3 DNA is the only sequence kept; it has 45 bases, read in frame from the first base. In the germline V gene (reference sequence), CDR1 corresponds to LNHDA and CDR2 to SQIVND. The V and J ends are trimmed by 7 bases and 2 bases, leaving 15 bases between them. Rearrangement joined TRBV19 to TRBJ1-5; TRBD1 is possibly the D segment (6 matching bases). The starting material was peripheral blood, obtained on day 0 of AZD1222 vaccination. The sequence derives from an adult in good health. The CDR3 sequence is CASTLGGRGNQPQHF. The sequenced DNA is TGTGCCAGTACTCTGGGGGGGCGCGGCAATCAGCCCCAGCATTTT.